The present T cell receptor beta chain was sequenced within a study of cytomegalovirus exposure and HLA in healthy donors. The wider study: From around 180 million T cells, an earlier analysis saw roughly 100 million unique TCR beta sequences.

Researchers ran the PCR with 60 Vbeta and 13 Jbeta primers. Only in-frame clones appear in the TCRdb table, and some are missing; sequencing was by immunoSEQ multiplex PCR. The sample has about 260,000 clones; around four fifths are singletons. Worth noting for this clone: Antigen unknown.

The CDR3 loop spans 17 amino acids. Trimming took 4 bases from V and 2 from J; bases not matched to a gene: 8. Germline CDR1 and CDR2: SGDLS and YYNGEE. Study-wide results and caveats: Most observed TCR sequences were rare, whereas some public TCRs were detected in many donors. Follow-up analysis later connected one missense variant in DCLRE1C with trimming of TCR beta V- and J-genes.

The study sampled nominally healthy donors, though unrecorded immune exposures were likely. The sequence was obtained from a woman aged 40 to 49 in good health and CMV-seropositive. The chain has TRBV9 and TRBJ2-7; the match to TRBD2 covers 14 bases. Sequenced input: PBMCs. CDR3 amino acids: CASSPTTSGRGPYEQYF. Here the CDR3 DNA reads TGTGCCAGCAGCCCCACGACTAGCGGGAGGGGTCCCTACGAGCAGTACTTC.